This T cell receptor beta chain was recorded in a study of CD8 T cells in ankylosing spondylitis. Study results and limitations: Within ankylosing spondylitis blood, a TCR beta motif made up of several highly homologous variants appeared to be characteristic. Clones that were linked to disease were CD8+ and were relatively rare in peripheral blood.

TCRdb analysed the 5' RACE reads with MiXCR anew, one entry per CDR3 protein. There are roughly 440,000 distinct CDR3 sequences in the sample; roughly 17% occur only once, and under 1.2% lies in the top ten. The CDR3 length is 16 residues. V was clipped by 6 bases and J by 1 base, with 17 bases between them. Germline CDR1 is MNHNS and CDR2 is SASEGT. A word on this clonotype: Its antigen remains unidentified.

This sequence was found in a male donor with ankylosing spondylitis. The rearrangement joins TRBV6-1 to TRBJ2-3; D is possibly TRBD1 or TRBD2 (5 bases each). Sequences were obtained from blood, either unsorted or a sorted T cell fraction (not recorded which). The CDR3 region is CASSRMGQGGTDTQYF. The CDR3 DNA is TGTGCCAGCAGCCGAATGGGTCAGGGAGGCACAGATACGCAGTATTTT.